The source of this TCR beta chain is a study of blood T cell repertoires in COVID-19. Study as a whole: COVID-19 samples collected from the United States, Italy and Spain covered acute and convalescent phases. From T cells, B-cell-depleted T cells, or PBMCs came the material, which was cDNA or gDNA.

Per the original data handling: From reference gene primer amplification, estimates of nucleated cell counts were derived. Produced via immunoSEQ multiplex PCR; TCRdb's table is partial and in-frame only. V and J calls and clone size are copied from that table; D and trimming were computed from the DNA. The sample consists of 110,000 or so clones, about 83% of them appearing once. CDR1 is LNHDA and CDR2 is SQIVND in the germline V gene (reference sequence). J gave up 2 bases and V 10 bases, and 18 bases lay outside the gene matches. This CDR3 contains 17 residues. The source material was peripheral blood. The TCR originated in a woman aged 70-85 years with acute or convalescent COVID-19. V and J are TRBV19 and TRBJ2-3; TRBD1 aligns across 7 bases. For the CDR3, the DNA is TGTGCCACGAAGAGACAGGGTTTGGGAAGGGACACAGATACGCAGTATTTT. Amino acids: CATKRQGLGRDTDTQYF.